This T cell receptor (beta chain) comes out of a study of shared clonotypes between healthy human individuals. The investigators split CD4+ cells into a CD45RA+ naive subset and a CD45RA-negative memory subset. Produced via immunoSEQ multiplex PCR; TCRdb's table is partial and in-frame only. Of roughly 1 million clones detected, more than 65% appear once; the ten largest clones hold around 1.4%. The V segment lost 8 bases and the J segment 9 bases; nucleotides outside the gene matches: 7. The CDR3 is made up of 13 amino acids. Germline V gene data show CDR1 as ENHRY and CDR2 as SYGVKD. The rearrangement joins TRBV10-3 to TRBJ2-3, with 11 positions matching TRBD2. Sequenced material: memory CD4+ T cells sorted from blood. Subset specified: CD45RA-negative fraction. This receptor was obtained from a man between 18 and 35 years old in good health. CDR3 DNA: TGTGCCATCGGGACTAGCGGAGGAGGCACGCAGTATTTT. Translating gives CAIGTSGGGTQYF.